The sequence of this T cell receptor (beta chain) was determined in a study of cytomegalovirus exposure and HLA in healthy donors. Study outcomes and limitations: A later analysis found common viral pathogens apparently linked to several of the most significant clusters. Listed as cytomegalovirus-associated were more than 150 TCR beta chains.

These donors, healthy bone marrow donors, were studied. Amplification used 60 Vbeta primers and 13 Jbeta primers. Clones were sequenced by immunoSEQ multiplex PCR, and TCRdb holds only the in-frame ones, with some missing. The sample yields about 140,000 clones, 65% to 70% seen once. In the case of this clone: Its cognate antigen is unknown.

V dropped 3 bases and J dropped 0 bases, with 12 bases sitting between them. This CDR3 is built from 15 residues. The germline V gene has CDR1 SEHNR and CDR2 FQNEAQ (reference sequence). This receptor was identified in a man under 40 in good health and CMV-seropositive. This sequence joins TRBV7-9 and TRBJ2-7; D gene unclear. The sequenced sample consisted of PBMCs. CDR3 residues: CASSFSQASSYEQYF. CDR3 nucleotide sequence: TGTGCCAGCAGCTTCTCCCAGGCGAGCTCCTACGAGCAGTACTTC.